This T cell receptor (beta chain) was observed in a study of blood T cell repertoires in COVID-19. Whole-study context: Samples taken during acute and convalescent COVID-19 were collected in the United States, Italy and Spain. The cDNA or gDNA used as material had been derived from T cells, B-cell-depleted T cells, or PBMCs.

In the authors' workflow: Nucleated cell number was recorded as an estimate derived from reference gene primer amplification. Clones were read by immunoSEQ multiplex PCR, and TCRdb kept only the in-frame ones, dropping some. V and J calls plus clone size are reproduced from that table; the DNA served to infer D and trimming. The data show tens of thousands of clones, about 83% seen once. The table lists this clone with a few counts. The sequencing input was peripheral blood. This receptor was identified in a man between 65 and 85 years old with acute or convalescent COVID-19.

The CDR3 sequence: CATSREAPSYEQYF. The CDR3 nucleotides are TGTGCCACCAGCAGAGAAGCTCCCTCCTACGAGCAGTACTTC. The chain combines TRBV15 with TRBJ2-7; D gene uncertain. Trimming left V 0 bases short and J 0 bases short, with 6 bases between. The CDR3 is 14 amino acids. Germline lookup yields CDR1 LNHNV and CDR2 YYDKDF (reference sequence).